The source of this TCR beta chain is a study of blood T cell repertoires in COVID-19. Study in general: The United States, Italy and Spain provided the acute and convalescent COVID-19 samples.

Exposed study participants had met a COVID-19 case within 2 weeks before entry. This clone has more than one count but fewer than ten. Other nucleotide sequences in the sample specify the same CDR3. Per the original data handling: Amplification of reference gene primers provided the estimated nucleated cell counts. Measured with immunoSEQ multiplex PCR; TCRdb has only the in-frame clones, and not every one. V, J and clone size are taken as reported in that table, and D and trimming were inferred from the DNA itself. The table includes roughly 150,000 clones, approximately 83% detected once. CDR1 and CDR2 from the germline V gene are MNHEY and SMNVEV (reference sequence). The length of the CDR3 is 14 residues. V lost 2 bases and J lost 0, with 8 bases in between.

The chain combines TRBV27 with TRBJ2-7, with D possibly TRBD1 on 6 matching bases. The TCR comes from a man aged 70 or older who had been exposed to COVID-19. The sequencing sample was made of PBMCs or T cells enriched from blood (not recorded which). CDR3 loop: CASSLDRYSYEQYF. DNA for the CDR3: TGTGCCAGCAGTTTAGACAGGTACTCCTACGAGCAGTACTTC.